This T cell receptor beta chain is drawn from a study of post-analysis software for immune sequencing data. As for the study in general: Relapsing-remitting, secondary progressive and progressive-relapsing forms made up the multiple sclerosis disease courses.

Libraries were made from TCR beta cDNA, and they carried unique molecular identifiers. T cells numbering about 0.9 to 10 million yielded cDNA molecules that totaled roughly 0.5 million. TCRdb analysed the PCR reads with MiXCR anew, one entry per CDR3 protein. In the table there are about 540,000 distinct CDR3 sequences, 30% to 40% of which are singletons. The sequence was obtained from a girl aged 2-17 years with multiple sclerosis. Sequenced sample: blood.

For the CDR3, the DNA is TGCAGCGTTACCAAAGGGGGCGGCCTTCGCCCTGAAGCTTTCTTT. Residues: CSVTKGGGLRPEAFF. This chain links TRBV29-1 with TRBJ1-1; 7 bases fit TRBD1. The CDR3 has 15 residues. The germline V gene encodes CDR1 SQVTM and CDR2 ANQGSEA. Germline trimming cut 5 bases from V and 6 bases from J; bases unmatched to any gene: 15. Full variable domain (missing parts from reference TRBV29-1 and TRBJ1-1): SAVISQKPSRDICQRGTSLTIQCQVDSQVTMMFWYRQQPGQSLTLIATANQGSEATYESGFVIDKFPISRPNLTFSTLTVSNMSPEDSSIYLCSVTKGGGLRPEAFFGQGTRLTVV.